This T cell receptor beta chain was recorded in a study of T cells after yellow fever vaccination. Trimming removed 2 bases at V and 12 bases at J, with 18 bases between. The V gene's germline CDR1 is SGHTS and CDR2 YDEGEE. The CDR3 extends over 14 amino acids. TCRdb called the 5' RACE reads again in MiXCR, with one record for every CDR3 protein. The sample consists of some 120,000 distinct CDR3 sequences, approximately 8.4% of them appearing once. This clonotype was observed a few times. The sample here was CD8+ T cells sorted from PBMCs, taken on the day of the yellow fever booster vaccination. The rearrangement links TRBV5-8 to TRBJ2-1; TRBD2 might be the D (7 bases). This receptor was identified in a young man who received the YFV17D yellow fever vaccine. CDR3 sequence: CASSFVARGLLQFF. CDR3 DNA: TGTGCCAGCAGCTTTGTGGCGCGGGGGCTTTTGCAGTTCTTC.